These 9 T cell receptor beta chains were all obtained from the same sample, sequenced in a study of blood T cells in healthy people across ages. The second PCR ran 7 to 11 cycles with a sample-barcoded 5' primer and J-beta primers. TCRdb itself ran the 5' RACE reads through MiXCR, one entry per CDR3 protein. Altogether fewer than 650,000 distinct CDR3 sequences are present, 25% to 35% being singletons, with the ten largest covering approximately 3.7%. These data also featured in a second study, about T cells of mothers and their children.

Sequencing was carried out using blood. The receptor set was obtained from a boy aged 2 to 9 in good health.

The rearrangement joins TRBV7-3 to TRBJ2-6; a possible D gene is TRBD1 (5 bases). Trimming took off 3 bases at V and 0 bases at J, with 12 bases between the two ends. The CDR3 extends over 17 amino acids. Germline CDR1 and CDR2: SGHTA and FQGTGA. In nucleotides, the CDR3 is TGTGCCAGCAGCTTTTACCAGGGTTACTCTGGGGCCAACGTCCTGACTTTC. It specifies CASSFYQGYSGANVLTF.

There are many counts of this clonotype. V gene TRBV14 combines with J gene TRBJ2-1; 8 bases map to TRBD2. V trimming: 1 base; J trimming: 9 bases; junction bases outside the gene matches: 14. This CDR3 is built from 17 residues. The germline gives CDR1 SGHDN, CDR2 FVKESK. The CDR3 DNA follows: TGTGCCAGCAGCCAAGCCTCAGGACTAGCAAGTGTGGTTGAGCAGTTCTTC. This sequence encodes CASSQASGLASVVEQFF.

This clonotype was picked up a small number of times. The germline gene is not matched at one end of the junction; a read error may be the cause. CDR3 nucleotide sequence: TGCGCCAGCAAAATAGAAGGCACCGGGGAGCCGTTTTTT. Its translation is CASKIEGTGEPFF. The rearrangement joins TRBV5-1 to TRBJ2-2, with D possibly matching TRBD2 (5 bases). The germline CDR1 and CDR2 sequences are SGHRS and YFSETQ. CDR3 length: 13 residues.

The chain couples TRBV12-5 to TRBJ2-1; tentative D call: TRBD2 (5 bases). V dropped 4 bases and J dropped 6 bases, with 13 bases sitting between them. In germline, CDR1 is LGHNT, CDR2 FRNRAP. The CDR3 loop spans 14 amino acids. In DNA, the CDR3 is TGTGCTAGTGGTTCCCCCCGGGGAATCAATGAGCAGTTCTTC. Translated, it gives CASGSPRGINEQFF.

The chain links TRBV5-1 to TRBJ1-5; 7 bases agree with TRBD1. Per germline, CDR1 SGHRS and CDR2 YFSETQ. Trimming at V came to 3 bases and at J to 3 bases, leaving 6 bases not matched to a gene. This CDR3 comprises 15 residues. The CDR3 protein is CASSYGDRDNQPQHF. The CDR3 DNA reads as TGCGCCAGCAGCTATGGTGACAGGGACAATCAGCCCCAGCATTTT.

This chain links TRBV14 with TRBJ1-1, with D perhaps TRBD1 (5 bases). V lost 3 bases to trimming and J lost 1 base, with 15 bases between them. The CDR3 runs to 16 residues. The V gene's germline CDR1 is SGHDN and CDR2 FVKESK. The CDR3 protein is CASSHLWQGPNTEAFF. The CDR3, as DNA: TGTGCCAGCAGCCACCTGTGGCAGGGCCCGAACACTGAAGCTTTCTTT.

The chain combines TRBV27 with TRBJ2-1; 9 bases are a match to TRBD2. The germline V gene has CDR1 MNHEY and CDR2 SMNVEV (reference sequence). The CDR3 consists of 16 residues. V lost 3 bases and J lost 4; bases outside the gene matches: 7. The CDR3 protein is CASSFRSGGAYNEQFF. DNA of the CDR3: TGTGCCAGCAGTTTCCGTAGCGGGGGAGCTTACAATGAGCAGTTCTTC.

As concerns this clonotype: The junction shows a germline mismatch at one end, possibly a read error. J is TRBJ2-5 and V is TRBV10-1; D gene unclear. The DNA end is more similar to TRBJ2-1, so the J call may be wrong. In germline, CDR1 is WNHNN, CDR2 SYGVQD (reference sequence). This CDR3 spans 14 amino acids. The chain's CDR3 is CATLRPSSGNGQFF. Written as DNA, the CDR3 is TGCGCCACCTTACGTCCTAGTTCCGGCAATGGGCAGTTCTTC.

This clonotype was seen only a few times. The J gene is TRBJ2-2, the V gene TRBV20-1; D is undetermined. CDR1 is DFQATT, CDR2 SNEGSKA, per germline (reference sequence). The CDR3 loop spans 13 amino acids. V shed 4 bases and J shed 4 bases, with 10 bases lying between them. The CDR3: CSATLDPTGELFF. The CDR3, as DNA: TGCAGTGCTACCCTAGATCCCACCGGGGAGCTGTTTTTT.